These T cell receptor beta chains were read from a single sample in a study of CD8 T cells in Susac syndrome. TCRdb re-called the immunoSEQ multiplex PCR reads with MiXCR, one entry per CDR3 protein. Found here are around 170,000 distinct CDR3 sequences, around 95% of them singletons; the top ten hold approximately 0.15%. Material for sequencing was CD8+ T cells from PBMCs. The receptors originated from a human donor with Susac syndrome. Both conserved end residues are part of each CDR3. D genes are given only for firm matches. Size is stated for part of the rows, as once, few or many counts, or as a class when the clone is expanded.

length,V,D,size,J,DNA,CDR3
15,TRBV4-1,.,.,TRBJ1-1,TGCGCCAGCAGCCCGGATACAGCTCTGAACACTGAAGCTTTCTTT,CASSPDTALNTEAFF
15,TRBV20-1,.,.,TRBJ1-3,TGCAGTGCTAGAGATTCCTCAGGGGTGGGGAACACCATATATTTT,CSARDSSGVGNTIYF
15,TRBV4-1,TRBD1,.,TRBJ1-1,TGCGCCAGCAGCCTGGTTACAGGGGGCGAAACTGAAGCTTTCTTT,CASSLVTGGETEAFF
14,TRBV4-1,TRBD2,.,TRBJ2-1,TGCGCCAGCAGCCAAGGGGGACTAGCAGTTGAGCAGTTCTTC,CASSQGGLAVEQFF
13,TRBV2,.,.,TRBJ2-3,TGTGCCAGCAGTGGTTCATCCTCCGATACGCAGTATTTT,CASSGSSSDTQYF
13,TRBV2,.,once,TRBJ1-1,TGTGCCAGCAGAGCAGAGACGAACACTGAAGCTTTCTTT,CASRAETNTEAFF
13,TRBV7-9,TRBD2,once,TRBJ2-1,TGTGCCAGCAGCTTGGGACTAGAGAATGAGCAGTTCTTC,CASSLGLENEQFF
17,TRBV29-1,TRBD2,.,TRBJ2-2,TGCAGCGTCCCGGGACTAGCGGGGGAAAAGAACACCGGGGAGCTGTTTTTT,CSVPGLAGEKNTGELFF
15,TRBV4-1,.,.,TRBJ1-3,TGCGCCAGCAGCCCCGGTCGGGGCTCTGGAAACACCATATATTTT,CASSPGRGSGNTIYF
15,TRBV12-3/TRBV12-4,TRBD1,.,TRBJ2-1,TGTGCCAGCAGTCCCCCAGGGGGCCCCTACAATGAGCAGTTCTTC,CASSPPGGPYNEQFF
15,TRBV6-5,.,.,TRBJ2-1,TGTGCCAGCGGCAAAAGAGCGGGACAAGGCAATGAGCAGTTCTTC,CASGKRAGQGNEQFF
17,TRBV28,TRBD1,.,TRBJ1-2,TGTGCCAGCAGTGGAAGTGACGGACAGGGGGTACACTATGGCTACACCTTC,CASSGSDGQGVHYGYTF
15,TRBV5-1,.,.,TRBJ2-5,TGCGCCAGCAGCTTGCTGGGATTGGGGCAAGAGACCCAGTACTTC,CASSLLGLGQETQYF
12,TRBV6-5,.,.,TRBJ2-1,TGTGCCAGCAGTTACCCGGGGTTTGAGCAGTTCTTC,CASSYPGFEQFF
17,TRBV13,TRBD1,.,TRBJ1-1,TGTGCCAGCAGCTTCGAGGGCGGACAGGGGTTTGCGACTGAAGCTTTCTTT,CASSFEGGQGFATEAFF
16,TRBV5-1,TRBD2,.,TRBJ2-1,TGCGCCAGCAGCTACGCAAGCGGGGGGGCCAAGAATGAGCAGTTCTTC,CASSYASGGAKNEQFF
12,TRBV30,.,.,TRBJ2-7,TGTGCCTGGTCACAGGGTAGGTACGAGCAGTACTTC,CAWSQGRYEQYF
16,TRBV15,TRBD2,.,TRBJ2-1,TGTGCCACCAGCGGGTCAAGCGGGGGGGCCTACAATGAGCAGTTCTTC,CATSGSSGGAYNEQFF
14,TRBV4-1,.,.,TRBJ2-7,TGCGCCAGCAGCCAAGATCAGAATTCCTACGAGCAGTACTTC,CASSQDQNSYEQYF
14,TRBV27,.,.,TRBJ2-1,TGTGCCAGCAGTTTACAGGGGACCTACAATGAGCAGTTCTTC,CASSLQGTYNEQFF
17,TRBV11-2,.,.,TRBJ2-1,TGTGCCAGCAGCTCACGCAGGTTACGTAACTCCTACAATGAGCAGTTCTTC,CASSSRRLRNSYNEQFF
15,TRBV20-1,TRBD2,.,TRBJ2-7,TGCAGTGCTAGAACAGCGGGAGGGCCGTGGTACGAGCAGTACTTC,CSARTAGGPWYEQYF
17,TRBV6-5,TRBD2,.,TRBJ2-5,TGTGCCAGCAGTTACGAGGGACTAGCGGGAGTCAGGGAGACCCAGTACTTC,CASSYEGLAGVRETQYF
13,TRBV7-9,.,.,TRBJ2-7,TGTGCCAGCCTGAGGGGGGGAACCTACGAGCAGTACTTC,CASLRGGTYEQYF
15,TRBV20-1,.,.,TRBJ1-2,TGCAGTGCTAGACGCCCCGTGGCCTTAGACTATGGCTACACCTTC,CSARRPVALDYGYTF
14,TRBV7-9,.,.,TRBJ1-1,TGTGCCAGCAGCCAAGACCTGGCGGGGACTGAAGCTTTCTTT,CASSQDLAGTEAFF
14,TRBV28,TRBD2,.,TRBJ2-3,TGTGCCAGCAGTCAAAGCGGGGTTACAGATACGCAGTATTTT,CASSQSGVTDTQYF
14,TRBV28,.,.,TRBJ2-5,TGTGCCAGCAGTTTAGCGGGCACCCAAGAGACCCAGTACTTC,CASSLAGTQETQYF
11,TRBV5-1,.,.,TRBJ2-2,TGCGCCAGCAGCTTGGAAGGGCCTAGGTTTTTT,CASSLEGPRFF
12,TRBV9,.,.,TRBJ1-1,TGTGCCAGCAGCGTAGACGGTACTGAAGCTTTCTTT,CASSVDGTEAFF
16,TRBV4-2,TRBD2,once,TRBJ2-1,TGTGCCAGCAGCCGCGGACTAGCCGAATCGGGCAGGGAGCAGTTCTTC,CASSRGLAESGREQFF
14,TRBV4-1,.,.,TRBJ2-1,TGCGCCAGCAGCCAAGAGCCAAGGACTGGAGAGCAGTTCTTC,CASSQEPRTGEQFF
17,TRBV6-5,.,once,TRBJ1-3,TGTGCCAGCAGTTCCTACCGGGGCCCAAGCTCTGGAAACACCATATATTTT,CASSSYRGPSSGNTIYF
15,TRBV6-5,.,.,TRBJ2-2,TGTGCCAGCAGACTGTTCGTCTCTGAGGCCGGGGAGCTGTTTTTT,CASRLFVSEAGELFF
18,TRBV20-1,.,.,TRBJ1-2,TGCAGTGCTAGAGAAGCTGGGAAAGGACAGTCGCTATCGTATGGCTACACCTTC,CSAREAGKGQSLSYGYTF
14,TRBV24-1,.,once,TRBJ2-1,TGTGCCACCAGTGCCACCCACAGATACAATGAGCAGTTCTTC,CATSATHRYNEQFF
14,TRBV7-9,.,.,TRBJ2-7,TGTGCCAGCAGCTCGGGACTGAAGCACTACGAGCAGTACTTC,CASSSGLKHYEQYF
13,TRBV5-1,.,.,TRBJ1-1,TGCGCCAGCATACCGGAGGGGGGGTCCGTCGCTTTCTTT,CASIPEGGSVAFF
12,TRBV12-3/TRBV12-4,.,few,TRBJ2-7,TGTGCCAGCAGTTTATTAAACTACGAGCAGTACTTC,CASSLLNYEQYF
16,TRBV5-1,TRBD2,.,TRBJ2-7,TGCGCCAGCAGCCCGCTTCCCGGACTAGCGGGAGACGAGCAGTACTTC,CASSPLPGLAGDEQYF
15,TRBV7-9,TRBD1,.,TRBJ1-1,TGTGCCAGCAGCTCCGGACAGGGCTGGAACACTGAAGCTTTCTTT,CASSSGQGWNTEAFF
11,TRBV20-1,.,.,TRBJ2-1,TGCAGTGCTAGGATAGGTAGTGAGCAGTTCTTC,CSARIGSEQFF
15,TRBV20-1,.,.,TRBJ1-2,TGCAGTGCAATACATACTCTCAGGTCTAACTATGGCTACACCTTC,CSAIHTLRSNYGYTF
13,TRBV24-1,.,.,TRBJ2-1,TGTGCCACCAGTGATTTGAAAAGCTACCAGCAGTTCTTC,CATSDLKSYQQFF
11,TRBV2,.,.,TRBJ2-1,TGTGCCAGCAGATTGTACAATGAGCAGTTCTTC,CASRLYNEQFF
16,TRBV7-9,.,.,TRBJ2-4,TGTGCCAGCAGCTTAGCGTTTGGGGAAGCCAAAAACATTCAGTACTTC,CASSLAFGEAKNIQYF
12,TRBV30,TRBD1,once,TRBJ1-2,TGTGCCTGGGGGACAGGGAACTATGGCTACACCTTC,CAWGTGNYGYTF
13,TRBV27,.,.,TRBJ1-1,TGTGCCAGCAGTTTTGGGTCGAACACTGAAGCTTTCTTT,CASSFGSNTEAFF
18,TRBV5-4,.,.,TRBJ2-3,TGTGCCAGCAGCTGGAAGGTCATTAAGCGGACTAGCACAGATACGCAGTATTTT,CASSWKVIKRTSTDTQYF
15,TRBV6-5,.,.,TRBJ1-1,TGTGCCAGCAGTTACTTCTCTCGGCTGAACACTGAAGCTTTCTTT,CASSYFSRLNTEAFF
12,TRBV20-1,.,.,TRBJ2-7,TGCAGTGCTTTTGACAGCTCCTACGAGCAGTACTTC,CSAFDSSYEQYF
16,TRBV5-4,.,once,TRBJ2-6,TGTGCCAGCAGCTTGAGGTTTATAGATGGGGCCAACGTCCTGACTTTC,CASSLRFIDGANVLTF
15,TRBV19,TRBD1,once,TRBJ1-5,TGTGCCAGTAGCCGACCGGGACAGGGAAGTCGGCCCCAGCATTTT,CASSRPGQGSRPQHF
15,TRBV5-6,TRBD2,.,TRBJ2-1,TGTGCCACCAGCCTCGCGATAGCGGGGTACAATGAGCAGTTCTTC,CATSLAIAGYNEQFF
15,TRBV28,TRBD1,once,TRBJ1-3,TGTGCCAGCAGTCTCCCGACAGGGATGAGAAACACCATATATTTT,CASSLPTGMRNTIYF
15,TRBV5-4,.,.,TRBJ1-2,TGTGCCAGCAGCGAGGGACAAGGGGATATCTATGGCTACACCTTC,CASSEGQGDIYGYTF
13,TRBV5-4,.,.,TRBJ2-1,TGTGCCAGCAGCTTCGTGGGGTACAATGAGCAGTTCTTC,CASSFVGYNEQFF
14,TRBV30,TRBD1,.,TRBJ1-4,TGTGCCTGGGACAAGGGGGCAACGAATGAAAAACTGTTTTTT,CAWDKGATNEKLFF
15,TRBV11-2,.,.,TRBJ2-3,TGTGCCAGCAGCCGTTGGACCCAGATGCCAGATACGCAGTATTTT,CASSRWTQMPDTQYF
15,TRBV6-4,.,.,TRBJ1-1,TGTGCCAGCAGTCCAACTATCCAGGGGCGGGCTGAAGCTTTCTTT,CASSPTIQGRAEAFF